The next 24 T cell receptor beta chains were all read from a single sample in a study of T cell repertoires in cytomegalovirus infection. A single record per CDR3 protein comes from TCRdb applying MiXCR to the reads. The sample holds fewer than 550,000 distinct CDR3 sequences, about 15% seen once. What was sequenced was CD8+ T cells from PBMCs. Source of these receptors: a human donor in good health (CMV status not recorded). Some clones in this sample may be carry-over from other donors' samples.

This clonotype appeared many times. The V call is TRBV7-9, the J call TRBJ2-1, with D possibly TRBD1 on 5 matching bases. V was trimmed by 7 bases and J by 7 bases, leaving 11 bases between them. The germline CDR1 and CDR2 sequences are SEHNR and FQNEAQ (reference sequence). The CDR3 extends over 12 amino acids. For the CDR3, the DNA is TGTGCCAGCACCCCTGGGGCGAATGAGCAGTTCTTC. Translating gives CASTPGANEQFF.

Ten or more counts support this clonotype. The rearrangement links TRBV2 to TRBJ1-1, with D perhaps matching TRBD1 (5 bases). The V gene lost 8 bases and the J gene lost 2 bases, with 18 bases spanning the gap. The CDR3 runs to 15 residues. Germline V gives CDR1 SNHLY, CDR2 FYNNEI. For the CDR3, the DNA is TGTGCCAGCCCCTTCCCCCGGGGGATTAACACTGAAGCTTTCTTT. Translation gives CASPFPRGINTEAFF. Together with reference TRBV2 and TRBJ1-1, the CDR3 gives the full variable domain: EPEVTQTPSHQVTQMGQEVILRCVPISNHLYFYWYRQILGQKVEFLVSFYNNEISEKSEIFDDQFSVERPDGSNFTLKIRSTKLEDSAMYFCASPFPRGINTEAFFGQGTRLTVV.

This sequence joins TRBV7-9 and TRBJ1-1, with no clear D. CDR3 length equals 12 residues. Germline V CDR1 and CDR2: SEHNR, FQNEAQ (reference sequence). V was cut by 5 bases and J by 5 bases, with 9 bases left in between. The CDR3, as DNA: TGTGCCAGCAGCCTGCTGAGGACTGAAGCTTTCTTT. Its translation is CASSLLRTEAFF.

CDR3 amino acids: CASSFLGGGNQPQHF. The CDR3 DNA follows: TGTGCCAGCAGTTTCCTAGGGGGAGGCAATCAGCCCCAGCATTTT. The chain is built from TRBV28 and TRBJ1-5; D may be TRBD1 (6 bases). The CDR3 contains 15 residues. With 3 bases removed from V and 2 bases from J, the gap between germline ends came to 11 bases. Germline loops: CDR1 MDHEN, CDR2 SYDVKM.

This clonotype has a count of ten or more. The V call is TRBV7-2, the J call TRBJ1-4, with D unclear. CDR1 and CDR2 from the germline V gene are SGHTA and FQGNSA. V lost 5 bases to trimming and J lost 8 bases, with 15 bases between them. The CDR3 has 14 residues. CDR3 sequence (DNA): TGTGCCAGCAGCCCCAGGCCCGCGAGGGAAAAACTGTTTTTT. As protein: CASSPRPAREKLFF.

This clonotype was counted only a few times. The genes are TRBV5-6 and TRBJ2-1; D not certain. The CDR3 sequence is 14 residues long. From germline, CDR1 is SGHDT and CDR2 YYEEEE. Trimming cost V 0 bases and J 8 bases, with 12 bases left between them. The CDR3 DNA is TGTGCCAGCAGCTTGGCCGCGGATAGGGATGAGCAGTTCTTC. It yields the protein CASSLAADRDEQFF.

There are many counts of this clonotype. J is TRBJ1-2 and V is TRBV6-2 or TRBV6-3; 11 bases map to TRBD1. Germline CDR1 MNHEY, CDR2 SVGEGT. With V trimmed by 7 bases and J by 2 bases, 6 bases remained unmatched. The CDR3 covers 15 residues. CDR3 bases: TGTGCCAGCACCCGAAGGGACAGGGGGAACTATGGCTACACCTTC. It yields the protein CASTRRDRGNYGYTF.

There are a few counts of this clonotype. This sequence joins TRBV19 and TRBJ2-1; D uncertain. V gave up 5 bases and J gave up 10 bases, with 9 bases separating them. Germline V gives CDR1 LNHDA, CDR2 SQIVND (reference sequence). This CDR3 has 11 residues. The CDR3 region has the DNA TGTGCCAGTAGTTTTTTATCGGAGCAGTTCTTC. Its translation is CASSFLSEQFF.

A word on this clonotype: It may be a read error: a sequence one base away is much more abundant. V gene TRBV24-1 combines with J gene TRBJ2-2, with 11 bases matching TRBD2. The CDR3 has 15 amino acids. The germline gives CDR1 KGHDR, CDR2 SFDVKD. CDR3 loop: CATSHSGRASGVLFF. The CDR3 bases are TGTGCCACCAGTCATAGCGGGAGGGCCTCCGGGGTGCTGTTTTTT.

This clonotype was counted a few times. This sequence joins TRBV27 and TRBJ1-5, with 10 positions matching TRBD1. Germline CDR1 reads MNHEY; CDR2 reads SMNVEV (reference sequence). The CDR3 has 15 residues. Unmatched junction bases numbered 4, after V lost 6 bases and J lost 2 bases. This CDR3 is CASSRDRGGNQPQHF. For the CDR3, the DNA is TGTGCCAGCAGCCGGGACAGGGGTGGCAATCAGCCCCAGCATTTT.

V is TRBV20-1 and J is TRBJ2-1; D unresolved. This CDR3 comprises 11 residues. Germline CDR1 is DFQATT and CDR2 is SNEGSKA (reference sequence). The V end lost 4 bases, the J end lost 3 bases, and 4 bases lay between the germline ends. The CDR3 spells CSATDYNEQFF. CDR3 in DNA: TGCAGTGCTACTGACTACAATGAGCAGTTCTTC.

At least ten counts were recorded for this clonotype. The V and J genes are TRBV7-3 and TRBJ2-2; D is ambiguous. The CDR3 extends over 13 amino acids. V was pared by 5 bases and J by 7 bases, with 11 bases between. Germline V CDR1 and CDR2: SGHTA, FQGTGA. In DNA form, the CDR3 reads TGTGCCAGCAGCCCCACTATGGGCGGGGAGCTGTTTTTT. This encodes CASSPTMGGELFF.

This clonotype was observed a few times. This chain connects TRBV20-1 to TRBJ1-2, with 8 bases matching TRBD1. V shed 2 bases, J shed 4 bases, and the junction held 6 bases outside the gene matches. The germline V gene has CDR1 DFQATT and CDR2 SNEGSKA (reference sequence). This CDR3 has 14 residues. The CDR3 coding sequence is TGCAGTGCTAGAATCAGGGGGCTTGCCTATGGCTACACCTTC. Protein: CSARIRGLAYGYTF.

CDR3 region: CASSLGAGNEYF. The CDR3 region has the DNA TGTGCCAGCAGTTTAGGGGCGGGCAATGAATACTTC. The chain links TRBV28 to TRBJ2-7, with D perhaps assigned TRBD1 or TRBD2 (5 bases each). V gave up 2 bases and J gave up 13 bases, with 15 bases separating them. The CDR3 loop spans 12 amino acids. The germline CDR1 and CDR2 sequences are MDHEN and SYDVKM.

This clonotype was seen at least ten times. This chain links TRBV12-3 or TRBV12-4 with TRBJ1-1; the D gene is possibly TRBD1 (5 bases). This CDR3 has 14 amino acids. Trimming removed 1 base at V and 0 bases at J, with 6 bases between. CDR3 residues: CASSLGQMNTEAFF. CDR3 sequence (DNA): TGTGCCAGCAGTTTAGGACAGATGAACACTGAAGCTTTCTTT.

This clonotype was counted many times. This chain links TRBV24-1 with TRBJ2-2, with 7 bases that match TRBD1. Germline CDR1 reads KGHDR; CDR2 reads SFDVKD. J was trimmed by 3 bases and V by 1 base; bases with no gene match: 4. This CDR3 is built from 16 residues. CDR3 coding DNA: TGTGCCACCAGTGATTTTCGGGACAGTGACACCGGGGAGCTGTTTTTT. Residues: CATSDFRDSDTGELFF.

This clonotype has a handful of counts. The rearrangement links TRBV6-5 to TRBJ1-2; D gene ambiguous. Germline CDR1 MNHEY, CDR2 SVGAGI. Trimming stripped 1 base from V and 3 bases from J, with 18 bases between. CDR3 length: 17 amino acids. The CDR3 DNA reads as TGTGCCAGCAGTTACTGGGCCACGGCCTCGCCGGACTATGGCTACACCTTC. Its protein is CASSYWATASPDYGYTF.

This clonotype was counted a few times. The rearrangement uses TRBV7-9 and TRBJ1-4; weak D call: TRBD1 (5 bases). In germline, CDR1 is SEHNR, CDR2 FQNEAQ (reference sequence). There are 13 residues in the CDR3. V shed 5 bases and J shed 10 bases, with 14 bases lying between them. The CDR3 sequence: CASSPTGTGKLFF. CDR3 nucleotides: TGTGCCAGCAGCCCCACCGGGACTGGAAAACTGTTTTTT. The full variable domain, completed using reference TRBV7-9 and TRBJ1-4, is DTGVSQNPRHKITKRGQNVTFRCDPISEHNRLYWYRQTLGQGPEFLTYFQNEAQLEKSRLLSDRFSAERPKGSFSTLEIQRTEQGDSAMYLCASSPTGTGKLFFGSGTQLSVL.

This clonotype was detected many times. CDR3 protein: CASSLSGTATEAFF. CDR3 coding DNA: TGTGCCAGCAGCTTAAGTGGGACAGCCACTGAAGCTTTCTTT. The chain has TRBV7-8 and TRBJ1-1, with 7 positions matching TRBD1. The CDR3 contains 14 residues. From germline, CDR1 is SGHVS and CDR2 FQNEAQ. The junction had 4 bases not matched to a gene; V was cut back by 2 bases and J by 4 bases.

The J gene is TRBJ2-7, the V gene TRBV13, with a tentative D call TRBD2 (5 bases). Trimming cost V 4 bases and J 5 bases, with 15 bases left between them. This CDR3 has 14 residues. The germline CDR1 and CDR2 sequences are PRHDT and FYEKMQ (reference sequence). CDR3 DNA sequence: TGTGCCAGCAGCTCAAACGAACGAGCGGACGAGCAGTACTTC. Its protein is CASSSNERADEQYF.

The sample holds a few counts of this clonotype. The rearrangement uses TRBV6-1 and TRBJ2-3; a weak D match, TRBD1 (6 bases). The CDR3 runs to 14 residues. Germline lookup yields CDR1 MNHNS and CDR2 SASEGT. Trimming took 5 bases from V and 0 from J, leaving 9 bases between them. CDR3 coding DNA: TGTGCCAGCAGTCACCAGGGGAGCACAGATACGCAGTATTTT. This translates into CASSHQGSTDTQYF.

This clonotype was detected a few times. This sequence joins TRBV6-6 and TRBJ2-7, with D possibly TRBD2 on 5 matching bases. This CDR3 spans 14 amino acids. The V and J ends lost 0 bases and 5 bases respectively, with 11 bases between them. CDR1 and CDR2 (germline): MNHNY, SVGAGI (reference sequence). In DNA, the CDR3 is TGTGCCAGCAGTTACTCGGGGAGCCACGACGAGCAGTACTTC. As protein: CASSYSGSHDEQYF.

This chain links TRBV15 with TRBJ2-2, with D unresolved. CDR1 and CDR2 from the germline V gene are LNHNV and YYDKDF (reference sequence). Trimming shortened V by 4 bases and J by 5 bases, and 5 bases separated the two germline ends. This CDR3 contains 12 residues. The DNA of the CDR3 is TGTGCCACCAGCAATTTTACCGGGGAGCTGTTTTTT. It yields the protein CATSNFTGELFF.

The CDR3 DNA follows: TGTGCCAGCAGCCAGCGGACTAGCGGGAGGACGACAGATACGCAGTATTTT. Translating it yields CASSQRTSGRTTDTQYF. This chain connects TRBV3-1 to TRBJ2-3; 14 bases are shared with TRBD2. V lost 3 bases to trimming and J lost 3 bases; unmatched junction nucleotides: 5. This CDR3 is 17 amino acids long. Germline CDR1 LGHDT, CDR2 YNNKEL (reference sequence).